The 13 T cell receptor beta chains listed next were all sequenced from one sample in a study of response to subunit inactivated influenza vaccine. TCRdb itself ran the RT-PCR reads through MiXCR, one entry per CDR3 protein. The sample shows about 310,000 distinct CDR3 sequences, 22% of them seen only once. The sample consisted of PBMCs from blood, taken 21 months after vaccination. These receptors were obtained from a man between 50 and 75 years old who received an inactivated influenza vaccine.

This clonotype was detected only a few times. The chain links TRBV5-6 to TRBJ1-1; D uncertain. The CDR3 totals 14 residues. CDR1 SGHDT and CDR2 YYEEEE come from the germline V gene. V gave up 2 bases and J gave up 10 bases, with 18 bases separating them. The CDR3 DNA sequence: TGTGCCAGCAGCTTTGGGGTCGGCAGCGCTGCAGCTTTCTTT. It yields the protein CASSFGVGSAAAFF.

CDR3 residues: CASSFMTSGGPQETQYF. In DNA form, the CDR3 reads TGTGCCAGCAGCTTCATGACTAGCGGGGGGCCCCAAGAGACCCAGTACTTC. The chain links TRBV7-8 to TRBJ2-5; TRBD2 agrees at 13 bases. J gave up 1 base and V 3 bases, and 5 bases lay outside the gene matches. CDR3 length: 17 residues. Germline V gene sequence: CDR1 SGHVS, CDR2 FQNEAQ. Complete variable domain (other parts from reference TRBV7-8 and TRBJ2-5): GAGVSQSPRYKVAKRGQDVALRCDPISGHVSLFWYQQALGQGPEFLTYFQNEAQLDKSGLPSDRFFAERPEGSVSTLKIQRTQQEDSAVYLCASSFMTSGGPQETQYFGPGTRLLVL.

V is TRBV20-1 and J is TRBJ2-3; D is tentatively TRBD1 or TRBD2 (5 bases each). The V end was cut by 6 bases, the J end by 4 bases, with 20 bases between. The germline gives CDR1 DFQATT, CDR2 SNEGSKA (reference sequence). The CDR3 is made up of 15 amino acids. CDR3 residues: CSAPPLGEFSDTQYF. The DNA of the CDR3 is TGCAGTGCCCCCCCCTTAGGGGAGTTCTCAGATACGCAGTATTTT.

The chain recombines TRBV6-5 with TRBJ1-5; 9 positions agree with TRBD1. This CDR3 spans 15 amino acids. Germline V CDR1 and CDR2: MNHEY, SVGAGI. Trimming took 2 bases from V and 7 from J; bases not matched to a gene: 6. As DNA, the CDR3 is TGTGCCAGCAGTTACCGGGACAGGGAGCGGCAGCCCCAGCATTTT. Its protein product is CASSYRDRERQPQHF.

A few counts support this clonotype. The chain is built from TRBV20-1 and TRBJ1-6; no clear D. Germline assignment: CDR1 DFQATT and CDR2 SNEGSKA (reference sequence). V lost 3 bases to trimming and J lost 7 bases, with 16 bases between them. This CDR3 comprises 15 residues. CDR3 nucleotide sequence: TGCAGTGCTAGGGGAGACATAGGTCGGAATTCACCCCTCCACTTT. Translating gives CSARGDIGRNSPLHF.

This CDR3 reads CASRGQGDTGELFF. CDR3 DNA: TGTGCCAGCAGAGGACAGGGTGACACCGGGGAGCTGTTTTTT. The rearrangement joins TRBV2 to TRBJ2-2; 8 bases agree with TRBD1. The CDR3 runs 14 residues. V shed 6 bases and J 3 bases; nucleotides not matched to a gene: 3. CDR1 and CDR2 (germline): SNHLY, FYNNEI.

This chain uses TRBV6-1 with TRBJ2-1, with 13 bases that match TRBD2. With V trimmed by 6 bases and J by 0 bases, 5 bases remained unmatched. Germline V gene lookup returns CDR1 MNHNS and CDR2 SASEGT. The CDR3 is 17 amino acids. For the CDR3, the DNA is TGTGCCAGCAGACGGGGACTAGCGGGGAGCTCCTACAATGAGCAGTTCTTC. Translated: CASRRGLAGSSYNEQFF.

The chain links TRBV10-3 to TRBJ2-5; D may correspond to TRBD1 or TRBD2 (5 bases each). The CDR3 is 16 amino acids. V gave up 8 bases and J gave up 2 bases, with 21 bases separating them. Germline V gene data show CDR1 as ENHRY and CDR2 as SYGVKD. The DNA of the CDR3 is TGTGCCATCGGTAACGGGGACCCCTTCCAACAAGAGACCCAGTACTTC. This translates into CAIGNGDPFQQETQYF.

In this sample, this clonotype turned up many times. The chain carries TRBV4-1 and TRBJ1-1; TRBD1 is a possible D gene (5 bases). V shed 3 bases and J shed 4 bases, with 15 bases lying between them. CDR1 is MGHRA and CDR2 is YSYEKL in the germline V gene. CDR3 length: 15 amino acids. CDR3 sequence: CASSHSSLRGTEAFF. The CDR3 DNA is TGCGCCAGCAGCCACTCGTCCCTAAGGGGCACTGAAGCTTTCTTT.

This clonotype was counted a single time. This rearrangement joins TRBV5-1 to TRBJ2-1; TRBD1 or TRBD2 may be the D gene (5 bases each). The V gene lost 3 bases and the J gene lost 5 bases, with 9 bases spanning the gap. Germline CDR1 SGHRS, CDR2 YFSETQ. This CDR3 comprises 13 residues. The CDR3 nucleotides read TGCGCCAGCAGCTGGGACCGAGACAATGAGCAGTTCTTC. This encodes CASSWDRDNEQFF.

The gene calls are TRBV5-4 and TRBJ1-2, with D hard to call. In germline, CDR1 is SGHNT, CDR2 YYREEE (reference sequence). Trimming shortened V by 0 bases and J by 0 bases, and 12 bases separated the two germline ends. CDR3 size: 16 residues. CDR3 in DNA: TGTGCCAGCAGCTTGGGGCGGTCGGCTTCTAACTATGGCTACACCTTC. Amino acid sequence: CASSLGRSASNYGYTF.

In its sample, this clonotype ranks as large. The chain uses TRBV12-3 or TRBV12-4 and TRBJ2-7, with D hard to call. V was pared by 6 bases and J by 4 bases, with 10 bases between. The CDR3 runs 12 residues. DNA of the CDR3: TGTGCCAGCAGCTCACAGATATACGAGCAGTACTTC. As protein: CASSSQIYEQYF.

The rearrangement links TRBV11-2 to TRBJ2-1, with D unclear. In germline, CDR1 is SGHAT, CDR2 FQNNGV. The CDR3 has 11 amino acids. V dropped 0 bases and J dropped 8 bases, with 2 bases sitting between them. CDR3 coding DNA: TGTGCCAGCAGCTTAGACTATGAGCAGTTCTTC. This codes for CASSLDYEQFF.